These T cell receptor beta chains were read from a single sample in a study of shared T cell receptors in the human thymus. Assay: immunoSEQ multiplex PCR; the TCRdb copy retains only in-frame clones and omits some. The sample gives some 700,000 clones, around 85% of which show up once; about 0.0098% is in the top ten. The same specimen was also included in a second study, on human thymus T cells.

Sequencing input: thymocytes. Receptors were obtained from a girl less than two years old with a congenital heart defect. Both conserved end residues are part of each CDR3. Fields, in order: D gene, clone size, J gene, V gene, CDR3 protein, CDR3 DNA. D genes are given only for firm matches. The size field is filled for only some rows; it gives once, few, many or a size class.

>TRBD1|.|TRBJ1-5|TRBV11-2
CASSRQGGNYSNQPQHF
TGTGCCAGCAGCCGACAGGGGGGAAACTATAGCAATCAGCCCCAGCATTTT
>.|.|TRBJ1-5|TRBV4-1
CASSQAVRGSNQPQHF
TGCGCCAGCAGCCAAGCTGTACGGGGGAGCAATCAGCCCCAGCATTTT
>TRBD1|.|TRBJ1-1|TRBV29-1
CSVENRGHGAFF
TGCAGCGTTGAGAACAGGGGCCATGGGGCTTTCTTT
>.|.|TRBJ1-5|TRBV7-8
CASSSIPGSNQPQHF
TGTGCCAGCAGCTCTATTCCAGGGAGCAATCAGCCCCAGCATTTT
>TRBD1|.|TRBJ2-7|TRBV6-5
CASRQGAIQDEQYF
TGTGCCAGCAGACAGGGGGCGATTCAGGACGAGCAGTACTTC
>TRBD1|.|TRBJ2-5|TRBV10-1
CASSQGDNGVFETQYF
TGCGCCAGCTCACAGGGGGACAACGGGGTTTTTGAGACCCAGTACTTC
>.|.|TRBJ1-5|TRBV10-3
CAISGERVDGNQPQHF
TGTGCCATCAGTGGCGAGAGGGTCGATGGCAATCAGCCCCAGCATTTT
>TRBD1|.|TRBJ2-7|TRBV5-1
CASSLAGQVRCYEQYF
TGCGCCAGCAGCTTGGCTGGACAGGTTCGATGCTACGAGCAGTACTTC
>TRBD1|once|TRBJ1-1|TRBV10-3
CAISESGQGTGILNTEAFF
TGTGCCATCAGTGAGTCGGGCCAAGGGACAGGGATTTTGAACACTGAAGCTTTCTTT
>.|few|TRBJ2-7|TRBV28
CASSLVSFSYEQYF
TGTGCCAGCAGTTTAGTCTCCTTTTCCTACGAGCAGTACTTC
>.|few|TRBJ2-7|TRBV19
CASSITGHIEQYF
TGTGCCAGTAGTATCACAGGCCATATCGAGCAGTACTTC